Sequencing of this TCR beta chain was carried out in a study of regulatory T cells in long-lasting Graves disease. The CDR3 is 17 amino acids. CDR1 and CDR2 from the germline V gene are KGHSH and LQKENI. The ends lost 4 bases at V and 1 base at J; junction bases unmatched: 7. Stated time point: newly diagnosed GD, antithyroid drugs for less than 3 months. PBMC RNA was the source of the TCR library. The authors built TCR beta libraries using iRepertoire HTBI primers and Arm-PCR of CDR3 regions. TCRdb reprocessed the multiplex PCR reads via MiXCR and lists one record per CDR3 protein. The table records 350,000 to 450,000 distinct CDR3 sequences, 16% of them present only once. These records were also assigned to another study, of T cells in Graves' hyperthyroidism and ophthalmopathy.

Sample: peripheral blood mononuclear cells (PBMCs), taken at new diagnosis, from a patient treated with antithyroid drugs. The J gene is TRBJ2-6, the V gene TRBV18, with 7 bases that match TRBD1. This TCR was recovered from a man aged 35 to 55 with Graves disease. The CDR3: CASSLLVTGSGANVLTF. CDR3 in DNA: TGTGCCAGCTCACTCTTAGTGACAGGGTCTGGGGCCAACGTCCTGACTTTC.